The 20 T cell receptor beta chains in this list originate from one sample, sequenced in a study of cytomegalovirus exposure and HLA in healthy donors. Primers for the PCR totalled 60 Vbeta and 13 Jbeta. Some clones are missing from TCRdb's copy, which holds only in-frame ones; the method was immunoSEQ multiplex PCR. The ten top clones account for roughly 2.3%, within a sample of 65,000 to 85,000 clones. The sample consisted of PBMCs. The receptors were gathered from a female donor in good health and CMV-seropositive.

DNA for the CDR3: TGTGCCAGCAGCCCACAGGGGGCGTATGGCTACACCTTC. The encoded protein is CASSPQGAYGYTF. The chain is built from TRBV5-6 and TRBJ1-2, with 9 bases that match TRBD1. The CDR3 length is 13 residues. Per the germline V gene, CDR1 is SGHDT and CDR2 is YYEEEE. V shed 4 bases and J 5 bases; nucleotides not matched to a gene: 3.

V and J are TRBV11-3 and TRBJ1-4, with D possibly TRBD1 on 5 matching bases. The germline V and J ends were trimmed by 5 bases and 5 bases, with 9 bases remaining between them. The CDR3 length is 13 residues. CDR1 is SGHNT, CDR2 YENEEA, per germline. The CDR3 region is CASSMGPNEKLFF. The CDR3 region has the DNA TGTGCCAGCAGCATGGGGCCAAATGAAAAACTGTTTTTT.

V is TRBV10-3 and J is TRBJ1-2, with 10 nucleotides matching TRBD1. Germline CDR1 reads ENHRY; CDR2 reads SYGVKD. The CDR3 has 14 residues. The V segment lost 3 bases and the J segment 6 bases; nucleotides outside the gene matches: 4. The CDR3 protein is CAISDPTGGNGYTF. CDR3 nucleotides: TGTGCCATCAGTGATCCGACAGGGGGCAATGGCTACACCTTC.

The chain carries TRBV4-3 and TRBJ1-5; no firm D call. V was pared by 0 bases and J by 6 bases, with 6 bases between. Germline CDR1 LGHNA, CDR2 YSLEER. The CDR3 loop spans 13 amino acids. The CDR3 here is CASSQDPGQPQHF. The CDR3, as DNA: TGCGCCAGCAGCCAAGATCCCGGTCAGCCCCAGCATTTT.

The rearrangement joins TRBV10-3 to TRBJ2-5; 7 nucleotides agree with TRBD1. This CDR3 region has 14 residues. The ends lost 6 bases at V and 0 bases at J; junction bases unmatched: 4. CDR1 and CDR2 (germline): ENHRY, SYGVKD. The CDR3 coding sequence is TGTGCCATCAGCCCCACAGGGGACCAAGAGACCCAGTACTTC. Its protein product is CAISPTGDQETQYF.

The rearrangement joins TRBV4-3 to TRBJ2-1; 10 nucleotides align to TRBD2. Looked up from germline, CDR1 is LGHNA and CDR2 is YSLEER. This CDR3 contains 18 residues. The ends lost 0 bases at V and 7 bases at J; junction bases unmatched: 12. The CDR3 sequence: CASSQDGGAAGGLNEQFF. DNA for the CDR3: TGCGCCAGCAGCCAAGATGGGGGGGCAGCGGGAGGGCTGAATGAGCAGTTCTTC.

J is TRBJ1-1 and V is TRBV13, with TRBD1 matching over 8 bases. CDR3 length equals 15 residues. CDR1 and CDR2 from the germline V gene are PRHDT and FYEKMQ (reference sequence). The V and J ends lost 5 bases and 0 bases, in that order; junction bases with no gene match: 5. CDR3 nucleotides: TGTGCCAGCAGCCCCCGACAGGGGATGAACACTGAAGCTTTCTTT. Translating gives CASSPRQGMNTEAFF.

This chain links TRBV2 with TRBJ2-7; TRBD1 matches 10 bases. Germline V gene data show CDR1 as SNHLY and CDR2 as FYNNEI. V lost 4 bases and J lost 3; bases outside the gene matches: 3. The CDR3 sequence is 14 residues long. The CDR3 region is CASSATGGFYEQYF. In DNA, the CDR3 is TGTGCCAGCAGTGCGACAGGGGGCTTCTACGAGCAGTACTTC. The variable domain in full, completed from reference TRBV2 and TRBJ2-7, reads EPEVTQTPSHQVTQMGQEVILRCVPISNHLYFYWYRQILGQKVEFLVSFYNNEISEKSEIFDDQFSVERPDGSNFTLKIRSTKLEDSAMYFCASSATGGFYEQYFGPGTRLTVT.

The CDR3 reads CASSVEASGAYEQYF. CDR3 sequence (DNA): TGTGCCAGCAGCGTAGAGGCTAGCGGAGCCTACGAGCAGTACTTC. The chain links TRBV9 to TRBJ2-7, with 7 bases aligning to TRBD2. J lost 2 bases, V lost 0 bases, and 5 bases had no gene match. Germline CDR1 is SGDLS and CDR2 is YYNGEE. This CDR3 is 15 amino acids long.

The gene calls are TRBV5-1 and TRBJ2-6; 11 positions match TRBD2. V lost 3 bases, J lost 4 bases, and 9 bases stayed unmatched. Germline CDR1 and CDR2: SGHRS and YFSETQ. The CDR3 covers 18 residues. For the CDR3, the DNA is TGCGCCAGCAGCTATCTAGCGGGAGGATCGGCAGGGGCCAACGTCCTGACTTTC. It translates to CASSYLAGGSAGANVLTF.

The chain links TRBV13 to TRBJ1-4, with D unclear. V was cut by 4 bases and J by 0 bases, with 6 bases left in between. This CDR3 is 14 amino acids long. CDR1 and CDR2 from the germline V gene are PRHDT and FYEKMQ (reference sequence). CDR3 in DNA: TGTGCCAGCAGCTCAGATCCAACTAATGAAAAACTGTTTTTT. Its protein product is CASSSDPTNEKLFF.

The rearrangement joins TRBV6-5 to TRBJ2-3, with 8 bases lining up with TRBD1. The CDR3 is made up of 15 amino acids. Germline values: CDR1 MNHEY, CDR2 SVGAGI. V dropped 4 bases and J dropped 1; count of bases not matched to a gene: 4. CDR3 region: CASSSTGEGTDTQYF. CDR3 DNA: TGTGCCAGCAGTTCGACAGGGGAGGGCACAGATACGCAGTATTTT.

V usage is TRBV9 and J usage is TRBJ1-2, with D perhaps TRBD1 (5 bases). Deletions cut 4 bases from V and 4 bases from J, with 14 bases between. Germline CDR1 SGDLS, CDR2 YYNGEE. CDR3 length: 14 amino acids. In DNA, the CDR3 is TGTGCCAGCAGCCTACTGGACAACCTCTATGGCTACACCTTC. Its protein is CASSLLDNLYGYTF.

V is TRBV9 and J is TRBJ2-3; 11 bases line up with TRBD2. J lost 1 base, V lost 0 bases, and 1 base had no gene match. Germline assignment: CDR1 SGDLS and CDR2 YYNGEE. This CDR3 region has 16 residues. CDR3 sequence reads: CASSVVGLAGTDTQYF. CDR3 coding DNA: TGTGCCAGCAGCGTAGTGGGACTAGCGGGCACAGATACGCAGTATTTT.

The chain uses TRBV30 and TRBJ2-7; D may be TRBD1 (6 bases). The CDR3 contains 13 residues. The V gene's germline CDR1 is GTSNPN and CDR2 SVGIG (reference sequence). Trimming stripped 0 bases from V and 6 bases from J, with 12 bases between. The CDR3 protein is CAWSVGAGVEQYF. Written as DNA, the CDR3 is TGTGCCTGGAGTGTAGGGGCAGGGGTCGAGCAGTACTTC.

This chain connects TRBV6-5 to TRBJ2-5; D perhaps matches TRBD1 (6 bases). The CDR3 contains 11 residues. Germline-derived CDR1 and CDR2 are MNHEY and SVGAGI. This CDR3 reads CATGGRETQYF. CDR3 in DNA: TGTGCGACAGGCGGGCGGGAGACCCAGTACTTC.

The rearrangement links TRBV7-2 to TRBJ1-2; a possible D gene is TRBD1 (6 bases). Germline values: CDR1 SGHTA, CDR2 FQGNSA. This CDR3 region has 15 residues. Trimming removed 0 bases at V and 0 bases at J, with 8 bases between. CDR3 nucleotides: TGTGCCAGCAGCTTAGCCCGGGACACTAACTATGGCTACACCTTC. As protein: CASSLARDTNYGYTF.

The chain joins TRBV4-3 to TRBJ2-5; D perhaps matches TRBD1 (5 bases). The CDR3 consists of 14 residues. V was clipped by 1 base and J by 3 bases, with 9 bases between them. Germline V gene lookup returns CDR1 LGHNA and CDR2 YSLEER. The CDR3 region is CASSQGGSEETQYF. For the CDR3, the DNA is TGCGCCAGCAGCCAAGGGGGCTCCGAAGAGACCCAGTACTTC.

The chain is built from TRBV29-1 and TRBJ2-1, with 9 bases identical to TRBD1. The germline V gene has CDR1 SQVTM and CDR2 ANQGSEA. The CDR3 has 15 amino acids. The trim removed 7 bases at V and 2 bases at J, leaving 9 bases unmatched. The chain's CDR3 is CSADRDRVTYNEQFF. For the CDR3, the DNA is TGCAGCGCTGACCGGGACAGGGTGACCTACAATGAGCAGTTCTTC.

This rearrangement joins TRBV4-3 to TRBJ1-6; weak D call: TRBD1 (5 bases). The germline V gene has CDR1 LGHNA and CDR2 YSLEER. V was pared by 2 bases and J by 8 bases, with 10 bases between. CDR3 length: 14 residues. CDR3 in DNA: TGCGCCAGCAGCCAACTAGGGGTGTATTCACCCCTCCACTTT. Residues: CASSQLGVYSPLHF.